This TCR beta chain was identified in a study of blood T cell repertoires in COVID-19 (dated by TCRdb to 2020 to 2021). Study-level background: Collaborator samples came from the United States, Italy and Spain and covered acute and convalescent phases of COVID-19. The sample metadata nearly always contained a de-identified subject ID, COVID-19 status, age in years and sex. Deeply sampled blood TCRbeta repertoires from subjects exposed to, actively infected with, or recovered from COVID-19 were included in the dataset. The repertoires were made available in a free public database intended to serve as a resource for research on the immune response to SARS-CoV-2. Where available, HLA class I and class II types were obtained from metadata supplied by the sample provider rather than from assay-based typing. The material from the prospective study consisted of cDNA or gDNA derived from T cells, B-cell-depleted T cells, or PBMCs. The samples were drawn from the first 160 participants of the ongoing ImmuneRACE study and from about 1,200 subjects provided by 6 global collaborators. Overall study outcomes, separate from this receptor: Clinical and demographic metadata were provided uncurated, with the amount varying by source and participant.

TCRbeta CDR3 regions were amplified from genomic DNA using the immunoSEQ Assay, a bias-controlled multiplex PCR. The paper's processing steps were these. The number of nucleated cells in each sample was estimated from the amplification of reference gene primers within the assay. To quantify the absolute abundance of each unique TCRbeta CDR3 rearrangement, sequence reads were collapsed and filtered. Productive Simpson clonality was computed per sample as the square root of Simpson's diversity index over productive rearrangements. The immuneACCESS repertoire file appears here via TCRdb, limited to in-frame rearrangements. These files lack a portion of the clones; in checked studies, under half of the deficit traces to unresolved V genes, and the cause of the others is not known. The DNA gave D and trimming, while V, J and clone size come from that table. The sample table shows some 150,000 clones, and about 90% are seen once. More than 1.5% of the sample is taken by the ten largest.

The V end gives up 2 bases and the J end 7 bases, leaving 7 bases in the junction not matched to a gene. Sequences MNHNY (CDR1) and SVGAGI (CDR2) are obtained from the germline V gene (reference sequence). Spanning cysteine to phenylalanine, the CDR3 consists of 16 amino acids. Just the 48-base CDR3 DNA is kept, in frame starting at base 1. Collaborating institutions collected whole blood in K2EDTA tubes following their own protocols. For TCRbeta analysis, collaborators shipped samples as frozen whole blood, isolated PBMCs, or DNA extracted from either of those sample types. As for this clone: The specificity of this receptor is unknown. No base-level quality is on record; no much larger clone is a single base apart.

Rearrangement joined TRBV6-6 to TRBJ1-6; TRBD1 matches 8 bases in the middle. The TCR comes from a woman in her fifties or sixties with acute or convalescent COVID-19. Sequenced sample: peripheral blood. The CDR3 loop reads CASSYRAGQVNSPLHF. Here is the DNA: TGTGCCAGCAGTTACCGGGCGGGACAGGTGAATTCACCCCTCCACTTT.